One and the same sample provided the 20 T cell receptor beta chains below, sequenced in a study of control samples from healthy donors and cancer patients. The method was immunoSEQ multiplex PCR; TCRdb's version includes in-frame clones alone and lacks a portion of them. Of about 55,000 clones in the sample, approximately 88% were seen once. Sequenced: blood. The receptors shown here come from a man aged 45-65 years in good health.

This chain uses TRBV2 with TRBJ1-1, with D uncertain. V lost 3 bases and J lost 1, with 12 bases in between. CDR3 length equals 15 residues. Germline-derived CDR1 and CDR2 are SNHLY and FYNNEI. The CDR3 spells CASSDYGLGNTEAFF. The DNA for the CDR3 is TGTGCCAGCAGTGACTACGGACTGGGGAACACTGAAGCTTTCTTT.

The chain employs TRBV3-1 (or the pseudogene TRBV3-2) and TRBJ1-2; unclear D gene. The germline V gene has CDR1 LGHDT and CDR2 YNNKEL (reference sequence). Deletions cut 5 bases from V and 2 bases from J, with 12 bases between. This CDR3 region has 14 residues. The CDR3 region has the DNA TGTGCCAGCAGCGACGGACTCTTCAACTATGGCTACACCTTC. Protein: CASSDGLFNYGYTF.

The rearrangement links TRBV6-5 to TRBJ2-1; TRBD1 matches 8 bases. This CDR3 has 15 residues. Unmatched junction bases numbered 12, after V lost 5 bases and J lost 9 bases. The germline V gene has CDR1 MNHEY and CDR2 SVGAGI. CDR3 sequence: CASSPPWTGRSEQFF. DNA for the CDR3: TGTGCCAGCAGTCCCCCCTGGACAGGGCGGAGTGAGCAGTTCTTC.

V gene TRBV18 combines with J gene TRBJ1-1, with D unresolved. CDR3 size: 13 residues. Trimming removed 4 bases from V and 3 bases from J, with 9 bases in between. Germline V lookup: CDR1 KGHSH, CDR2 LQKENI. DNA of the CDR3: TGTGCCAGCTCACAGTCGCGGGACACTGAAGCTTTCTTT. It codes for CASSQSRDTEAFF.

The chain uses TRBV4-3 and TRBJ2-3; the D is unclear. V shed 5 bases and J shed 1 base, with 16 bases lying between them. This CDR3 is built from 16 residues. Germline loops: CDR1 LGHNA, CDR2 YSLEER. The CDR3 DNA follows: TGCGCCAGCAGCTATAACTGGGTAACTGGCACAGATACGCAGTATTTT. Its protein product is CASSYNWVTGTDTQYF.

This rearrangement joins TRBV6-5 to TRBJ1-1; the D is unclear. Germline V lookup: CDR1 MNHEY, CDR2 SVGAGI. CDR3 length: 13 amino acids. V lost 10 bases and J lost 0, with 12 bases in between. In DNA, the CDR3 is TGTGCCACCTCCAGGCTCTTGAACACTGAAGCTTTCTTT. It encodes CATSRLLNTEAFF.

The J gene is TRBJ2-1, the V gene TRBV11-3; maybe TRBD2 (6 bases). Trimming shortened V by 1 base and J by 7 bases, and 11 bases separated the two germline ends. Germline V CDR1 and CDR2: SGHNT, YENEEA. The CDR3 extends over 14 amino acids. The CDR3, as DNA: TGTGCCAGCAGCTTAGGAGACAGCGGGAATGAGCAGTTCTTC. As protein: CASSLGDSGNEQFF.

J is TRBJ2-7 and V is TRBV5-4, with 9 nucleotides matching TRBD1. Per germline, CDR1 SGHNT and CDR2 YYREEE (reference sequence). The V and J ends lost 5 bases and 5 bases, in that order; junction bases with no gene match: 8. The CDR3 totals 14 residues. CDR3 sequence: CASRRTGGFDEQYF. The CDR3 nucleotides are TGTGCCAGCAGGAGAACAGGGGGCTTCGACGAGCAGTACTTC.

Only a few counts were recorded for this clone. J is TRBJ2-7 and V is TRBV19, with D uncertain. From germline, CDR1 is LNHDA and CDR2 SQIVND (reference sequence). The CDR3 totals 13 residues. Trimming removed 6 bases from V and 0 bases from J, with 9 bases in between. The CDR3 nucleotides read TGTGCCAGTAGGGGCGGCCTCTCCTACGAGCAGTACTTC. Its translation: CASRGGLSYEQYF.

The chain employs TRBV28 and TRBJ1-4, with D perhaps matching TRBD1 (6 bases). CDR1 is MDHEN and CDR2 is SYDVKM in the germline V gene. The ends were cut back, 5 bases at V and 3 bases at J, with 16 bases in the middle. The CDR3 length is 16 residues. The CDR3 nucleotides read TGTGCCAGCAGTGTAGAGGCAGGGGAGGCTAATGAAAAACTGTTTTTT. Its translation is CASSVEAGEANEKLFF.

The gene calls are TRBV6-6 and TRBJ1-5; D unresolved. Germline V gives CDR1 MNHNY, CDR2 SVGAGI (reference sequence). The CDR3 spans 13 residues. Trimming took off 7 bases at V and 6 bases at J, with 13 bases between the two ends. DNA of the CDR3: TGTGCCAGCAATGACCCCGGGAGTCAGCCCCAGCATTTT. Encoded protein: CASNDPGSQPQHF.

The rearrangement links TRBV5-6 to TRBJ2-2; 7 nucleotides match TRBD1. The CDR3 is 15 amino acids. Germline CDR1 SGHDT, CDR2 YYEEEE. V shed 0 bases, J shed 6 bases, and the junction held 5 bases outside the gene matches. The CDR3 nucleotides read TGTGCCAGCAGCTTGGGTAGGGGGCACGCCGGGGAGCTGTTTTTT. Translating gives CASSLGRGHAGELFF. The complete variable domain, with remaining parts taken from reference TRBV5-6 and TRBJ2-2, reads DAGVTQSPTHLIKTRGQQVTLRCSPKSGHDTVSWYQQALGQGPQFIFQYYEEEERQRGNFPDRFSGHQFPNYSSELNVNALLLGDSALYLCASSLGRGHAGELFFGEGSRLTVL.

This chain connects TRBV13 to TRBJ2-3; D is possibly TRBD2 (6 bases). Germline CDR1 PRHDT, CDR2 FYEKMQ (reference sequence). V lost 4 bases, J lost 4 bases, and 12 bases lay in between. This CDR3 region has 14 residues. The CDR3 region is CASSSSGRPDTQYF. The DNA of the CDR3 is TGTGCCAGCAGCTCGTCCGGGAGACCAGATACGCAGTATTTT.

The chain uses TRBV15 and TRBJ1-4; TRBD1 might be the D (5 bases). V gave up 0 bases and J gave up 4 bases, with 12 bases separating them. The CDR3 runs to 16 residues. CDR1 is LNHNV and CDR2 is YYDKDF in the germline V gene (reference sequence). CDR3 loop: CATSRDLWGNNEKLFF. CDR3 nucleotide sequence: TGTGCCACCAGCAGAGATCTCTGGGGGAATAATGAAAAACTGTTTTTT. The complete variable domain, with remaining parts taken from reference TRBV15 and TRBJ1-4, reads DAMVIQNPRYQVTQFGKPVTLSCSQTLNHNVMYWYQQKSSQAPKLLFHYYDKDFNNEADTPDNFQSRRPNTSFCFLDIRSPGLGDTAMYLCATSRDLWGNNEKLFFGSGTQLSVL.

The chain has TRBV7-2 and TRBJ1-5; D call uncertain. The CDR3 is 16 amino acids. The V end was cut by 1 base, the J end by 4 bases, with 14 bases between. Looked up from germline, CDR1 is SGHTA and CDR2 is FQGNSA. DNA of the CDR3: TGTGCCAGCAGCTTAGATCTCGGGCCTTCAAATCAGCCCCAGCATTTT. As protein: CASSLDLGPSNQPQHF.

The chain is built from TRBV6-1 and TRBJ2-5, with 8 bases lining up with TRBD1. CDR3 length: 15 amino acids. The germline V gene encodes CDR1 MNHNS and CDR2 SASEGT. The V segment lost 2 bases and the J segment 2 bases; nucleotides outside the gene matches: 4. The CDR3 here is CASSEQGAGQETQYF. CDR3 nucleotides: TGTGCCAGCAGTGAACAGGGGGCCGGGCAAGAGACCCAGTACTTC.

The chain employs TRBV6-2 or TRBV6-3 and TRBJ2-3; D remains ambiguous. The CDR3 is 12 residues long. Trimming pared 6 bases from V and 6 bases from J, leaving 10 bases between. The germline CDR1 and CDR2 sequences are MNHEY and SVGEGT. The DNA of the CDR3 is TGTGCCAGCAGCCGCCCTTTGGATACGCAGTATTTT. Translated, it gives CASSRPLDTQYF.

This clone has a handful of counts. The chain links TRBV7-2 to TRBJ2-7, with 10 positions matching TRBD2. Germline V gene sequence: CDR1 SGHTA, CDR2 FQGNSA. Germline trimming cut 4 bases from V and 5 bases from J; bases unmatched to any gene: 5. This CDR3 spans 14 amino acids. The CDR3 loop is CASSSSGRAHEQYF. The CDR3 DNA is TGTGCCAGCAGCTCCAGCGGGAGGGCCCACGAGCAGTACTTC.

The chain combines TRBV28 with TRBJ2-5; D gene uncertain. V was pared by 5 bases and J by 5 bases, with 12 bases between. CDR3 length: 13 residues. Germline CDR1 and CDR2: MDHEN and SYDVKM. The CDR3 region is CASSPSRMETQYF. The CDR3 DNA reads as TGTGCCAGCAGTCCCTCGAGGATGGAGACCCAGTACTTC. The full variable domain, with the rest looked up from reference TRBV28 and TRBJ2-5, is DVKVTQSSRYLVKRTGEKVFLECVQDMDHENMFWYRQDPGLGLRLIYFSYDVKMKEKGDIPEGYSVSREKKERFSLILESASTNQTSMYLCASSPSRMETQYFGPGTRLLVL.

The chain combines TRBV9 with TRBJ2-1, with 7 bases that match TRBD2. With 0 bases clipped from V and 8 bases from J, the junction kept 5 bases outside the gene matches. CDR1 SGDLS and CDR2 YYNGEE come from the germline V gene. The CDR3 totals 14 residues. Here the CDR3 DNA reads TGTGCCAGCAGCGTAGTCACTAGCGTTGATGAGCAGTTCTTC. Its protein product is CASSVVTSVDEQFF.